These 5 T cell receptor beta chains originate from one sample sequenced in a study of OX40 agonist ivuxolimab in advanced cancers. Clones were read by immunoSEQ multiplex PCR, and TCRdb kept only the in-frame ones, dropping some. This sample carries some 70,000 clones, around 88% of them seen once, and the ten largest clones take approximately 2.8%. Sample: CD4+ or CD8+ T cells sorted from blood, taken in a trial of the OX40 agonist ivuxolimab. The receptors were gathered from an adult with an advanced solid tumor such as melanoma, head and neck, liver or kidney cancer.

The CDR3 spells CASKVAGAHESNQPQHF. Here the CDR3 DNA reads TGTGCCAGCAAAGTTGCAGGGGCCCATGAGAGCAATCAGCCCCAGCATTTT. The rearrangement links TRBV28 to TRBJ1-5, with a tentative D call TRBD1 (6 bases). V shed 7 bases and J shed 1 base, with 20 bases lying between them. Germline loops: CDR1 MDHEN, CDR2 SYDVKM. This CDR3 has 17 residues.

The chain joins TRBV4-1 to TRBJ2-3; TRBD2 agrees at 15 bases. The germline gives CDR1 MGHRA, CDR2 YSYEKL. Trimming at V came to 0 bases and at J to 6 bases, leaving 4 bases not matched to a gene. CDR3 length: 17 residues. Here the CDR3 DNA reads TGCGCCAGCAGCCAAGATCCGGGACTAGCGGGAGGTGATACGCAGTATTTT. As protein: CASSQDPGLAGGDTQYF.

As for this clone: The DNA is left out, because the CDR3 cannot be placed on it with certainty; the CDR3 is given as TCRdb lists it. The CDR3: CASSFRARGPSNEQFF. This chain links TRBV19 with TRBJ2-1; TRBD1 is taken as the D call from the table, unchecked against the DNA. The CDR3 extends over 16 residues, inclusive of both ends. CDR1 is LNHDA and CDR2 is SQIVND in the germline V gene (reference sequence).

The chain uses TRBV6-1 and TRBJ1-2; tentative D call: TRBD1 (5 bases). Trimming stripped 0 bases from V and 5 bases from J, with 16 bases between. CDR1 is MNHNS, CDR2 SASEGT, per germline. The CDR3 spans 16 residues. In nucleotides, the CDR3 is TGTGCCAGCAGTGAAGCATACGGGGCGGTTGGGTATGGCTACACCTTC. It specifies CASSEAYGAVGYGYTF.

The chain employs TRBV5-4 and TRBJ2-1; TRBD2 aligns across 7 bases. Germline V CDR1 and CDR2: SGHNT, YYREEE (reference sequence). The CDR3 is 15 amino acids. Losses at the gene ends were 0 bases for V and 4 bases for J; bases not matched to a gene: 4. CDR3 coding DNA: TGTGCCAGCAGCTTGGAACGCGGGGGATACAATGAGCAGTTCTTC. As protein: CASSLERGGYNEQFF.